The next 12 T cell receptor beta chains were all read from a single sample in a study of OX40 agonist ivuxolimab in advanced cancers. The repertoire was sequenced with immunoSEQ multiplex PCR; TCRdb's copy has only in-frame clones and lacks some. The top ten hold more than 9.5% of the sample, which has just under 20,000 clones, 80% to 90% seen once. This sample comprised CD4+ or CD8+ T cells sorted from blood, obtained in a trial of the OX40 agonist ivuxolimab. Source of these receptors: an adult with an advanced solid tumor such as melanoma, head and neck, liver or kidney cancer.

The V gene is TRBV27, the J gene TRBJ2-7, with no clear D. The CDR3 has 11 amino acids. The germline gives CDR1 MNHEY, CDR2 SMNVEV (reference sequence). The germline V and J ends were trimmed by 7 bases and 4 bases, with 8 bases remaining between them. The CDR3 bases are TGTGCCAGCACCAATGGTTACGAGCAGTACTTC. Translation: CASTNGYEQYF.

The chain links TRBV29-1 to TRBJ2-2, with TRBD1 as a possible D gene (6 bases). V lost 2 bases to trimming and J lost 2 bases, with 15 bases between them. The CDR3 extends over 16 amino acids. CDR1 and CDR2 (germline): SQVTM, ANQGSEA. The CDR3 loop reads CSVEILDSSNTGELFF. The CDR3 DNA is TGCAGCGTTGAAATCTTGGACAGTTCAAACACCGGGGAGCTGTTTTTT.

This chain links TRBV7-6 with TRBJ2-1; D is ambiguous. This CDR3 contains 14 residues. CDR1 and CDR2 from the germline V gene are SGHVS and FNYEAQ. Trimming cost V 2 bases and J 7 bases, with 12 bases left between them. CDR3 nucleotides: TGTGCCAGCAGCTTATACTGGCCCCGGAATGAGCAGTTCTTC. Residues: CASSLYWPRNEQFF.

The J gene is TRBJ1-2, the V gene TRBV2; 9 positions agree with TRBD1. The V gene's germline CDR1 is SNHLY and CDR2 FYNNEI. The CDR3 is 14 amino acids. V was clipped by 8 bases and J by 0 bases; unmatched bases: 4. This CDR3 is CASVGTGTNYGYTF. For the CDR3, the DNA is TGTGCCAGCGTCGGGACAGGGACTAACTATGGCTACACCTTC.

This clone has a handful of counts. The chain links TRBV28 to TRBJ1-2; D uncertain. Per germline, CDR1 MDHEN and CDR2 SYDVKM. V lost 5 bases to trimming and J lost 2 bases, with 9 bases between them. The CDR3 spans 13 residues. The CDR3 region is CASSGNTNYGYTF. The CDR3 region has the DNA TGTGCCAGCAGTGGGAATACCAACTATGGCTACACCTTC.

V usage is TRBV14 and J usage is TRBJ2-7; D gene unclear. There are 14 residues in the CDR3. Germline CDR1 is SGHDN and CDR2 is FVKESK. Trimming shortened V by 0 bases and J by 4 bases, and 10 bases separated the two germline ends. Here the CDR3 DNA reads TGTGCCAGCAGCCAAGATTTGGGTTGGTACGAGCAGTACTTC. Amino acid sequence: CASSQDLGWYEQYF. The full variable domain, in which reference TRBV14 and TRBJ2-7 provide the parts outside the CDR3, is EAGVTQFPSHSVIEKGQTVTLRCDPISGHDNLYWYRRVMGKEIKFLLHFVKESKQDESGMPNNRFLAERTGGTYSTLKVQPAELEDSGVYFCASSQDLGWYEQYFGPGTRLTVT.

V and J are TRBV11-2 and TRBJ1-2; possible D gene TRBD1, 6 bases. Germline CDR1 reads SGHAT; CDR2 reads FQNNGV. The CDR3 spans 12 residues. Trimming shortened V by 7 bases and J by 5 bases, and 11 bases separated the two germline ends. CDR3 protein: CASTEGVYGYTF. As DNA, the CDR3 is TGTGCCAGCACCGAGGGGGTGTATGGCTACACCTTC.

This clone was observed a handful of times. This chain joins TRBV9 and TRBJ1-1; D uncertain. Trimming left V 4 bases short and J 1 base short, with 8 bases between. This CDR3 contains 13 residues. Germline V gives CDR1 SGDLS, CDR2 YYNGEE. The CDR3 region has the DNA TGTGCCAGCAGCTTAAGCCGGAACACTGAAGCTTTCTTT. Amino acid sequence: CASSLSRNTEAFF.

The rearrangement joins TRBV28 to TRBJ2-7, with D unresolved. CDR1 and CDR2 from the germline V gene are MDHEN and SYDVKM. Trimming shortened V by 1 base and J by 5 bases, and 15 bases separated the two germline ends. CDR3 length: 15 amino acids. The CDR3 nucleotides are TGTGCCAGCAGTTTATATGGCCGCACACTGGACGAGCAGTACTTC. Translation gives CASSLYGRTLDEQYF.

This clone has a single count. This chain joins TRBV27 and TRBJ1-1, with D maybe TRBD1 (5 bases). Germline V gene data show CDR1 as MNHEY and CDR2 as SMNVEV (reference sequence). The CDR3 runs to 13 residues. The germline V and J ends were trimmed by 7 bases and 0 bases, with 9 bases remaining between them. CDR3 sequence reads: CASKRGMNTEAFF. In DNA form, the CDR3 reads TGTGCCAGCAAGCGGGGGATGAACACTGAAGCTTTCTTT.

V usage is TRBV27 and J usage is TRBJ2-3; 10 positions match TRBD2. This CDR3 is built from 22 residues. Germline CDR1 and CDR2: MNHEY and SMNVEV (reference sequence). J lost 1 base, V lost 3 bases, and 22 bases had no gene match. CDR3 amino acids: CASSLTPAASGSYRRGTDTQYF. CDR3 nucleotide sequence: TGTGCCAGCAGTTTGACCCCCGCGGCTAGCGGGAGCTATAGGAGGGGCACAGATACGCAGTATTTT.

A few counts support this clone. The V and J genes are TRBV27 and TRBJ2-7; no definite D call. CDR3 length: 13 residues. V dropped 0 bases and J dropped 7 bases, with 10 bases sitting between them. Germline CDR1 and CDR2: MNHEY and SMNVEV (reference sequence). CDR3 sequence: CASSLSIRAEQYF. The CDR3 DNA sequence: TGTGCCAGCAGTTTATCGATCCGGGCAGAGCAGTACTTC.